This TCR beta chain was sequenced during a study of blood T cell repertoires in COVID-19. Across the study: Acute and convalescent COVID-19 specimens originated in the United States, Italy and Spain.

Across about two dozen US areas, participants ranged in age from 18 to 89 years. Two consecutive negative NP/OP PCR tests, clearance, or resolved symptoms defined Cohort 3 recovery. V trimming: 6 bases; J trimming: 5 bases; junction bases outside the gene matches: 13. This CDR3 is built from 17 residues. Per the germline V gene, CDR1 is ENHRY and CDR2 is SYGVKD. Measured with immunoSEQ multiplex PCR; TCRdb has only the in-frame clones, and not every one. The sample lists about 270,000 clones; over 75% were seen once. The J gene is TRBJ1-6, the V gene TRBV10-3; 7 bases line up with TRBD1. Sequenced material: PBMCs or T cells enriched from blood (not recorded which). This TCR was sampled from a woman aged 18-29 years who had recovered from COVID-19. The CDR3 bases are TGTGCCATCAGACCGGGCCACAGGGGCGGGAATAATTCACCCCTCCACTTT. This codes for CAIRPGHRGGNNSPLHF.